Listed here are 30 T cell receptor beta chains from one sample, sequenced in a study of T cells in Graves' hyperthyroidism and ophthalmopathy. RNA transcripts were the template for amplifying TCR beta CDR3 regions. Carried out on the TCR CDR3, a first-round RT-PCR used the HTBI primer set. MiXCR, applied by TCRdb to the multiplex PCR reads, yields one record per CDR3 protein. The data show hundreds of thousands of distinct CDR3 sequences, around 13% seen once. The sequenced sample was blood. The origin of the receptors is a woman aged 25 to 39 with Graves' hyperthyroidism.

There are a few counts of this clonotype. V usage is TRBV7-9 and J usage is TRBJ2-5; TRBD2 matches 7 bases. This CDR3 comprises 15 residues. The trim removed 3 bases at V and 2 bases at J, leaving 6 bases unmatched. From germline, CDR1 is SEHNR and CDR2 FQNEAQ (reference sequence). Written as DNA, the CDR3 is TGTGCCAGCAGCTTTTACTGGGAGGGTCAAGAGACCCAGTACTTC. Its translation: CASSFYWEGQETQYF.

In the case of this clonotype: One end of the junction is discordant with germline, which a read error may explain. V gene TRBV3-1 combines with J gene TRBJ2-1, with D possibly being TRBD2 (7 bases). The CDR3 is 15 amino acids. CDR1 is LGHDT and CDR2 is YNNKEL in the germline V gene (reference sequence). The CDR3 sequence: CASSPGAGAYNGQFF. DNA for the CDR3: TGTGCCAGCAGCCCAGGGGCGGGAGCTTACAATGGGCAGTTCTTC.

The rearrangement links TRBV6-4 to TRBJ2-4; 8 nucleotides agree with TRBD1. The CDR3 consists of 17 residues. With V trimmed by 4 bases and J by 4 bases, 12 bases remained unmatched. Germline V gene data show CDR1 as MRHNA and CDR2 as SNTAGT. The CDR3 here is CASSGPRTRTGKNIQYF. In nucleotides, the CDR3 is TGTGCCAGCAGTGGACCTAGGACTCGGACAGGGAAAAACATTCAGTACTTC.

The genes are TRBV20-1 and TRBJ2-7; TRBD1 matches 8 bases. Germline V CDR1 and CDR2: DFQATT, SNEGSKA (reference sequence). V lost 4 bases to trimming and J lost 3 bases; unmatched junction nucleotides: 8. The CDR3 has 14 residues. The CDR3 spells CSAIPPDRGYEQYF. The CDR3, as DNA: TGCAGTGCTATCCCACCAGACAGGGGCTACGAGCAGTACTTC.

In its sample, this clonotype was seen a few times. The chain combines TRBV20-1 with TRBJ1-5; 10 bases map to TRBD1. J gave up 6 bases and V 6 bases, and 11 bases lay outside the gene matches. The CDR3 spans 15 residues. Germline loops: CDR1 DFQATT, CDR2 SNEGSKA (reference sequence). In DNA, the CDR3 is TGCAGTGCCACGGCGGACAGGGGGATAGGTCAGCCCCAGCATTTT. It encodes CSATADRGIGQPQHF.

This rearrangement joins TRBV19 to TRBJ2-1; tentative D call: TRBD2 (5 bases). The germline V gene encodes CDR1 LNHDA and CDR2 SQIVND (reference sequence). The CDR3 runs 15 residues. The V end was cut by 6 bases, the J end by 8 bases, with 20 bases between. CDR3 nucleotides: TGTGCCAGTAGCATGCTCGGGGTAGTGAGGGATGAGCAGTTCTTC. Translated: CASSMLGVVRDEQFF.

J is TRBJ2-7 and V is TRBV28, with D possibly matching TRBD2 (6 bases). The CDR3 loop spans 15 amino acids. CDR1 MDHEN and CDR2 SYDVKM come from the germline V gene. The V and J ends lost 4 bases and 3 bases respectively, with 16 bases between them. The CDR3, as DNA: TGTGCCAGCAGTTCGGGTCTAAGGGGACTCTACGAGCAGTACTTC. It encodes CASSSGLRGLYEQYF.

This clonotype occurred a few times. This chain uses TRBV5-1 with TRBJ2-1; 13 positions agree with TRBD2. The CDR3 is 15 amino acids. Trimming cost V 4 bases and J 5 bases; bases outside gene matches: 3. From germline, CDR1 is SGHRS and CDR2 YFSETQ. CDR3 in DNA: TGCGCCAGCAGCGGGACTAGCGGGGAGAACAATGAGCAGTTCTTC. As protein: CASSGTSGENNEQFF.

This clonotype came up a few times. One end of the junction fails to match germline, which may point to a read error. The chain joins TRBV13 to TRBJ2-1; D is possibly TRBD2 (5 bases). The CDR3 covers 17 residues. Germline V gene sequence: CDR1 PRHDT, CDR2 FYEKMQ (reference sequence). The CDR3, as DNA: TGTGCCAGCAGCCCGTGGACTGCCCTTTTCTCCTACAATGAGCAGTCCTTC. Translated, it gives CASSPWTALFSYNEQSF. The variable domain in full, completed from reference TRBV13 and TRBJ2-1, reads AAGVIQSPRHLIKEKRETATLKCYPIPRHDTVYWYQQGPGQDPQFLISFYEKMQSDKGSIPDRFSAQQFSDYHSELNMSSLELGDSALYFCASSPWTALFSYNEQSFGPGTRLTVL.

V is TRBV6-2 or TRBV6-3 and J is TRBJ2-7; D unresolved. The CDR3 is 14 amino acids. Germline V gene data show CDR1 as MNHEY and CDR2 as SVGEGT. V shed 4 bases and J shed 3 bases, with 13 bases lying between them. CDR3 region: CASSSPFPRYEQYF. The CDR3 bases are TGTGCCAGCAGTTCCCCGTTCCCCCGCTACGAGCAGTACTTC.

This clonotype was found many times. The chain couples TRBV20-1 to TRBJ2-7, with 9 bases that match TRBD2. Germline-derived CDR1 and CDR2 are DFQATT and SNEGSKA (reference sequence). The length of the CDR3 is 13 residues. With V trimmed by 4 bases and J by 3 bases, 4 bases remained unmatched. CDR3 coding DNA: TGCAGTGCTAAGGCTAGCGGGAACTACGAGCAGTACTTC. This codes for CSAKASGNYEQYF.

CDR3 loop: CASREQGVGANVLTF. The CDR3, as DNA: TGTGCCAGCAGGGAACAGGGAGTGGGGGCCAACGTCCTGACTTTC. The gene calls are TRBV6-2 or TRBV6-3 and TRBJ2-6; D is possibly TRBD1 (6 bases). The ends were cut back, 6 bases at V and 4 bases at J, with 13 bases in the middle. The CDR3 is 15 residues long. Germline CDR1 is MNHEY and CDR2 is SVGEGT.

This clonotype was found many times. The chain combines TRBV28 with TRBJ2-7, with D hard to call. V was cut by 5 bases and J by 2 bases, with 10 bases left in between. Germline CDR1 reads MDHEN; CDR2 reads SYDVKM. There are 13 residues in the CDR3. In nucleotides, the CDR3 is TGTGCCAGCAGTCAGGTTGTCGCCTACGAGCAGTACTTC. Protein: CASSQVVAYEQYF.

The chain joins TRBV12-3 or TRBV12-4 to TRBJ1-2; TRBD1 might be the D (6 bases). This CDR3 has 13 residues. The V gene lost 8 bases and the J gene lost 7 bases, with 17 bases spanning the gap. CDR3 loop: CASGEGEKPGYTF. The DNA of the CDR3 is TGTGCCAGCGGCGAGGGGGAGAAACCTGGCTACACCTTC.

There are many counts of this clonotype. The gene calls are TRBV28 and TRBJ1-1; weak D call: TRBD1 (5 bases). Germline V gene sequence: CDR1 MDHEN, CDR2 SYDVKM. Trimming took off 3 bases at V and 5 bases at J, with 13 bases between the two ends. The CDR3 loop spans 14 amino acids. The CDR3 is CASSFGARETEAFF. The CDR3 bases are TGTGCCAGCAGTTTTGGGGCCCGTGAGACTGAAGCTTTCTTT.

This chain links TRBV10-3 with TRBJ2-3; the D gene is possibly TRBD1 (6 bases). The germline V and J ends were trimmed by 4 bases and 5 bases, with 10 bases remaining between them. The germline gives CDR1 ENHRY, CDR2 SYGVKD. The CDR3 is made up of 13 amino acids. CDR3 sequence reads: CAISGQAGDTQYF. DNA for the CDR3: TGTGCCATCAGTGGACAGGCCGGAGATACGCAGTATTTT.

With respect to this clonotype: This clone may be a read error of a much larger clone one base away. V and J are TRBV7-3 and TRBJ2-1; 8 nucleotides match TRBD2. Germline V gene lookup returns CDR1 SGHTA and CDR2 FQGTGA. The CDR3 sequence is 15 residues long. The V gene end was trimmed by 5 bases and the J gene end by 9 bases; junction bases not matched to a gene: 12. CDR3 loop: CASSGGGRRGAEQFF. The CDR3 DNA is TGTGCCAGCAGCGGGGGGGGGAGGCGGGGGGCTGAGCAGTTCTTC.

This clonotype was recorded at least ten times. The V gene is TRBV12-3 or TRBV12-4, the J gene TRBJ2-2, with D unclear. The V gene lost 6 bases and the J gene lost 0 bases, with 11 bases spanning the gap. The CDR3 has 15 residues. CDR3 in amino acids: CASSPNWANTGELFF. As DNA, the CDR3 is TGTGCCAGCAGCCCCAACTGGGCGAACACCGGGGAGCTGTTTTTT.

The chain recombines TRBV4-3 with TRBJ1-2; weak D call: TRBD1 (6 bases). Germline V gene sequence: CDR1 LGHNA, CDR2 YSLEER. This CDR3 is built from 15 residues. The V and J ends lost 6 bases and 4 bases respectively, with 18 bases between them. This CDR3 is CASSTEGDVPYGYTF. CDR3 DNA: TGCGCCAGCAGTACCGAGGGGGACGTCCCCTATGGCTACACCTTC.

The sample holds many counts of this clonotype. A read error may produce the germline difference seen at one junction end. This chain's CDR3 is CASSLEGNRVFNEQYF. DNA for the CDR3: TGTGCCAGCAGCCTAGAAGGGAACAGGGTTTTCAACGAGCAGTACTTC. V usage is TRBV11-2 and J usage is TRBJ2-7, with D possibly being TRBD1 (6 bases). Germline loops: CDR1 SGHAT, CDR2 FQNNGV. The CDR3 has 16 amino acids.

This clonotype appeared a few times. In DNA, the CDR3 is TGTGCCAGCAGTGAAGGGGGACAAGGGGGGATGGAGACCCAGTACTTC. It translates to CASSEGGQGGMETQYF. V gene TRBV6-1 combines with J gene TRBJ2-5; D tentatively fits TRBD1 or TRBD2 (6 bases each). The CDR3 sequence is 16 residues long. CDR1 MNHNS and CDR2 SASEGT come from the germline V gene. V dropped 1 base and J dropped 5 bases, with 17 bases sitting between them.

The CDR3 nucleotides are TGTGCCAGCAGCCGTACGAGAAACACCATATATTTT. Translated, it gives CASSRTRNTIYF. The genes are TRBV11-2 and TRBJ1-3; no definite D call. Germline V CDR1 and CDR2: SGHAT, FQNNGV. The CDR3 runs 12 residues. The V end was cut by 5 bases, the J end by 5 bases, with 7 bases between.

This clonotype was seen at least ten times. This sequence joins TRBV28 and TRBJ1-2; D ambiguous. V lost 3 bases to trimming and J lost 7 bases, with 24 bases between them. The CDR3 has 17 amino acids. The germline gives CDR1 MDHEN, CDR2 SYDVKM. CDR3 sequence (DNA): TGTGCCAGCAGTTTCCCCCCAGGTCGAGATAACAGTGGTGGCTACACCTTC. Translation gives CASSFPPGRDNSGGYTF.

The chain joins TRBV28 to TRBJ2-3; no clear D. Trimming cost V 6 bases and J 0 bases, with 13 bases left between them. The CDR3 has 15 residues. Germline V CDR1 and CDR2: MDHEN, SYDVKM. The CDR3 DNA is TGTGCCAGCAGGGTCCGGAGAAGTAGCACAGATACGCAGTATTTT. This gives the protein CASRVRRSSTDTQYF.

The chain uses TRBV7-6 and TRBJ2-1; D is uncertain. Germline V gene sequence: CDR1 SGHVS, CDR2 FNYEAQ. Trimming took 0 bases from V and 4 from J, leaving 16 bases between them. The CDR3 contains 17 residues. Written as DNA, the CDR3 is TGTGCCAGCAGCTTAGCGACGGGTTCCCGTCTATACAATGAGCAGTTCTTC. Amino acids: CASSLATGSRLYNEQFF.

The chain combines TRBV6-1 with TRBJ2-2, with 11 bases lining up with TRBD2. V was pared by 7 bases and J by 3 bases, with 13 bases of the junction left unmatched. Germline V gives CDR1 MNHNS, CDR2 SASEGT. There are 18 residues in the CDR3. The CDR3 sequence: CASITGLAERVDTGELFF. CDR3 DNA: TGTGCCAGCATTACGGGACTAGCGGAAAGAGTGGACACCGGGGAGCTGTTTTTT.

Ten or more counts support this clonotype. The chain employs TRBV2 and TRBJ2-3; TRBD1 is a possible D gene (6 bases). Deletions cut 10 bases from V and 6 bases from J, with 14 bases between. The CDR3 consists of 12 residues. The V gene's germline CDR1 is SNHLY and CDR2 FYNNEI. The CDR3 spells CATRTGKDTQYF. The CDR3 coding sequence is TGTGCCACCCGCACAGGGAAGGATACGCAGTATTTT.

The J gene is TRBJ1-6, the V gene TRBV6-1, with TRBD1 matching over 7 bases. The V gene end was trimmed by 3 bases and the J gene end by 8 bases; junction bases not matched to a gene: 7. This CDR3 is built from 15 residues. The germline CDR1 and CDR2 sequences are MNHNS and SASEGT. The chain's CDR3 is CASSDRQGVYSPLHF. CDR3 bases: TGTGCCAGCAGTGACAGACAGGGCGTATATTCACCCCTCCACTTT.

The chain carries TRBV6-2 or TRBV6-3 and TRBJ1-4, with 7 bases fitting TRBD1. The CDR3 sequence is 16 residues long. The V segment lost 8 bases and the J segment 5 bases; nucleotides outside the gene matches: 14. Germline-derived CDR1 and CDR2 are MNHEY and SVGEGT. CDR3 in amino acids: CASLHHKDRRNEKLFF. The CDR3 coding sequence is TGTGCCAGCCTCCATCATAAGGACAGGAGGAATGAAAAACTGTTTTTT.

This clonotype has only a few counts. The chain has TRBV7-3 and TRBJ2-3; 8 positions match TRBD2. There are 15 residues in the CDR3. The germline CDR1 and CDR2 sequences are SGHTA and FQGTGA. After removal of 3 bases from V and 6 bases from J, the junction contained 8 bases not matched to a gene. CDR3 in DNA: TGTGCCAGCAGCTTTGGAGCGGGAGTGGGTGATACGCAGTATTTT. Residues: CASSFGAGVGDTQYF.